This entry features one T cell receptor beta chain sequence. TCRdb analysed the RACE reads with MiXCR anew, one entry per CDR3 protein. Here the sample spans approximately 60,000 distinct CDR3 sequences, about 11% being singletons. Time point reported: patch test 3, about 24 weeks after DPC sensitization. The treatment was: therapeutic diphenylcyclopropenone sensitization with weekly scalp DPC. The V segment lost 4 bases and the J segment 0 bases; nucleotides outside the gene matches: 8. Germline CDR1 and CDR2: KGHSH and LQKENI. The CDR3 totals 16 residues. The data originate from a study of human T cells and chemical hapten exposure.

The source material was whole blood, sampled in connection with sensitization to the hapten diphenylcyclopropenone (DPC). The sequence came from a woman under 40 with alopecia areata. Some clones in this sample may be carry-over from other donors' samples. The chain carries TRBV18 and TRBJ1-1; 7 bases fit TRBD1. The CDR3 DNA reads TGTGCCAGCTCACTCGGACAGGCGGAACTGAACACTGAAGCTTTCTTT. It specifies CASSLGQAELNTEAFF.